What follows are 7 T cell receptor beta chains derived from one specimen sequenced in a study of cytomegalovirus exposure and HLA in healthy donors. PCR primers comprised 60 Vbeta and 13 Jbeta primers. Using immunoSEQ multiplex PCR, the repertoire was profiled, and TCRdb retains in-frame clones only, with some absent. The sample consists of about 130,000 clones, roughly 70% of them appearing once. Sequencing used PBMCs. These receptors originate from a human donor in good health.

CDR3 protein: CASSEGVFKGIGELFF. CDR3 in DNA: TGCGCCAGCAGCGAGGGGGTTTTTAAGGGGATCGGGGAGCTGTTTTTT. The chain recombines TRBV4-1 with TRBJ2-2, with D perhaps TRBD1 (6 bases). This CDR3 comprises 16 residues. Between the trimmed V and J ends, which lost 5 bases and 7 bases, there was a span of 20 bases. Germline assignment: CDR1 MGHRA and CDR2 YSYEKL.

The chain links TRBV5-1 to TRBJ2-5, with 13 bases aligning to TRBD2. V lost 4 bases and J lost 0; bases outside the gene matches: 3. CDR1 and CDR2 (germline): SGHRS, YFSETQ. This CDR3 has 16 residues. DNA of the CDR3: TGCGCCAGCAGCCCCGGGACTAGCGGGAACCAAGAGACCCAGTACTTC. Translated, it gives CASSPGTSGNQETQYF.

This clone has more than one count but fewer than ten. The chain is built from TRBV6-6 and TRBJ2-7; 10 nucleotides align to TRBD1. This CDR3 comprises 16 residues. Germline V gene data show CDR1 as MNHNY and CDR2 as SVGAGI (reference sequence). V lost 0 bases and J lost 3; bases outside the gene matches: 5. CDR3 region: CASSYSTGTGVYEQYF. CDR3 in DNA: TGTGCCAGCAGTTACTCGACCGGGACAGGGGTCTACGAGCAGTACTTC.

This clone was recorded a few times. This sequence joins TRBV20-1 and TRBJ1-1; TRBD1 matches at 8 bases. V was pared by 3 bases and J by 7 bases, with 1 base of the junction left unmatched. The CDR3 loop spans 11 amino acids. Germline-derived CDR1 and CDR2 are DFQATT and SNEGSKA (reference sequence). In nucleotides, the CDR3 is TGCAGTGCTAGTGGACAGGGTGAAGCTTTCTTT. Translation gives CSASGQGEAFF.

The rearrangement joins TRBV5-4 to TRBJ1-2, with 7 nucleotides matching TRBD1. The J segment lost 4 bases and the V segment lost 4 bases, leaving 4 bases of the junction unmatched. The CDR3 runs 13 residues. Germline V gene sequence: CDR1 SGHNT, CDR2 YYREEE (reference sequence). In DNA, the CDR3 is TGTGCCAGCAGCCGGACAGGAGGCTATGGCTACACCTTC. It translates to CASSRTGGYGYTF.

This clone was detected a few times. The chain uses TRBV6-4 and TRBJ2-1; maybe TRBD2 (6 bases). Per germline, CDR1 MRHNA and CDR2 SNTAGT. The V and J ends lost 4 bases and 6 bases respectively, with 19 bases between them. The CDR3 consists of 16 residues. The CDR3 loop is CASSASTGLLPNEQFF. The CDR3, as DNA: TGTGCCAGCAGTGCATCGACGGGACTCCTGCCCAATGAGCAGTTCTTC.

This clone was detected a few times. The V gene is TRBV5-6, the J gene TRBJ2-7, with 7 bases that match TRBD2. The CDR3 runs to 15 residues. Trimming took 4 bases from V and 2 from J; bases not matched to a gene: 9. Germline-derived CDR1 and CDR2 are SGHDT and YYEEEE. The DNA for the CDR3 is TGTGCCAGCAGCCTATTAGGACTAGACACCTACGAGCAGTACTTC. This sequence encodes CASSLLGLDTYEQYF.